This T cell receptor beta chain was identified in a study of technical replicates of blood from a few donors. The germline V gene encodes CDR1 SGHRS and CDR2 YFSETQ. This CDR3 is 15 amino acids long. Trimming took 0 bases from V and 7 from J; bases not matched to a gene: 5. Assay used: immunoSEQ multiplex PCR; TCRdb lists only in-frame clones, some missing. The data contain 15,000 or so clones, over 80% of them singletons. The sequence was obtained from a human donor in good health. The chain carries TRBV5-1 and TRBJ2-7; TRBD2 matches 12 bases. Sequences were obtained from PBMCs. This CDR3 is CASSLVLAGGEEQYF. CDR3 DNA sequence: TGCGCCAGCAGCTTGGTCCTAGCGGGAGGGGAGGAGCAGTACTTC.